This T cell receptor (beta chain) was identified in a study of blood T cell repertoires in COVID-19. Germline assignment: CDR1 MDHEN and CDR2 SYDVKM. The J segment lost 3 bases and the V segment lost 10 bases, leaving 5 bases of the junction unmatched. CDR3 size: 12 residues. Clones were read by immunoSEQ multiplex PCR, and TCRdb kept only the in-frame ones, dropping some. The repertoire consists of some 240,000 clones, with around 80% occurring once and the leading ten covering approximately 1.3%. The chain combines TRBV28 with TRBJ1-1; 7 nucleotides line up with TRBD1. Sequenced input: peripheral blood. The TCR originated in a woman aged 40-49 years who had recovered from COVID-19. This CDR3 reads CAIHRGDTEAFF. CDR3 bases: TGTGCCATCCACAGGGGAGACACTGAAGCTTTCTTT.